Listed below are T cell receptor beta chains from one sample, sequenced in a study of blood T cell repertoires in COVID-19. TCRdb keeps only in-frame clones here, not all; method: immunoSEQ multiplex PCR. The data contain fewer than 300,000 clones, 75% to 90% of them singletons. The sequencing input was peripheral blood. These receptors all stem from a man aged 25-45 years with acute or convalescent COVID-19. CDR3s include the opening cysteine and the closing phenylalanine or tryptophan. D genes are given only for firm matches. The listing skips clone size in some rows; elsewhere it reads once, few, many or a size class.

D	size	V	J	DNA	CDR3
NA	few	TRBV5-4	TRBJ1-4	TGTGCCCGAATCTTCTGTTTGGTCAGGCTGTTTTTT	CARIFCLVRLFF
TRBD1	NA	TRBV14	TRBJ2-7	TGTGCCAGCAGCCGCGCCCTCTGGACAGGTGCCTACGAGCAGTACTTC	CASSRALWTGAYEQYF
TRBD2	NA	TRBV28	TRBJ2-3	TGTGCCAGCAGTTTTCCAGCGGGGGGCACAGATACGCAGTATTTT	CASSFPAGGTDTQYF
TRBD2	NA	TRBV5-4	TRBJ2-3	TGTGCCAGCAGCTTTGGCTACGGGGGGAGCACAGATACGCAGTATTTT	CASSFGYGGSTDTQYF
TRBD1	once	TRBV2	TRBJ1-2	TGTGCCAGCAGTGGGACAGGGCCTTATGGCTACACCTTC	CASSGTGPYGYTF
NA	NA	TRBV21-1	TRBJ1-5	TGTGCCAGCAGCGATCCGGCCCGCAGGGGGCATATTCAGCCCCAGCATTTT	CASSDPARRGHIQPQHF
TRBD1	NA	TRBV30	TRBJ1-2	TGTGCCTGGAGTACCGGGACAGGGAGCTATGGCTACACCTTC	CAWSTGTGSYGYTF
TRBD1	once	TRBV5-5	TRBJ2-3	TGTGCCAGCAGCTCCTATGACAGGGGGCACGGAGATACGCAGTATTTT	CASSSYDRGHGDTQYF
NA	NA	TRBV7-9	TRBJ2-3	TGTGCCAGCAGCACCGACAGGGATACGCAGTATTTT	CASSTDRDTQYF
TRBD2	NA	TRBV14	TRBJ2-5	TGTGCCAGCAGCCCGGGACTAGCTGAAGAGACCCAGTACTTC	CASSPGLAEETQYF
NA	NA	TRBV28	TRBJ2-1	TGTGCCAGCAGTTTTTTCGGTGAGCAGTTCTTC	CASSFFGEQFF
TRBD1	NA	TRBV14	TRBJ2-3	TGTGCCAGCAGCCACCCGGGACAGGGACACCTTACGCAGTATTTT	CASSHPGQGHLTQYF
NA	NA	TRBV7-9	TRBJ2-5	TGTGCCAGCAGCTTGAGCGGAGAGACCCAGTACTTC	CASSLSGETQYF
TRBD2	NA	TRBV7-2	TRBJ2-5	TGTGCCAGCAGCGGACGGACTAGCGGGAGGGGACAAGAGACCCAGTACTTC	CASSGRTSGRGQETQYF
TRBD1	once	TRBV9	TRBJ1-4	TGTGCCAGCAGCCCCGGGGGGGGGACAGTATCTGAAAAACTGTTTTTT	CASSPGGGTVSEKLFF
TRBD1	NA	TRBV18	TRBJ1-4	TGTGCCAGCTCACCTGGGACAGGGTATCGTAATGAAAAACTGTTTTTT	CASSPGTGYRNEKLFF
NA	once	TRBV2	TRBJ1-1	TGTGCCAGCAGTGACGTTGTAGTGGGGCGTGAGAACACTGAAGCTTTCTTT	CASSDVVVGRENTEAFF
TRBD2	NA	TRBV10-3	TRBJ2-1	TGTGCCATCAAGAATCTAGCGGATTACAATGAGCAGTTCTTC	CAIKNLADYNEQFF
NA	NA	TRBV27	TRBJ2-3	TGTGCCAGCAGCTCCAGGCCGGGGGATACGCAGTATTTT	CASSSRPGDTQYF